These 29 T cell receptor beta chains were all obtained from the same sample, sequenced in a study of T-cell memory formation after mild COVID-19. A single record per CDR3 protein comes from TCRdb applying MiXCR to the 5' RACE reads. The table includes some 600,000 distinct CDR3 sequences, approximately 15% detected once. Sequencing used PBMCs or a T cell subset sorted from them (not recorded which). These receptors all come from an adult woman who had mild COVID-19 (a few samples of this study predate the infection). Cell type and time point are not known.

This clonotype has more than one count but fewer than ten. CDR3 sequence reads: CASSENQGAFYEQYF. CDR3 DNA: TGTGCCAGCAGCGAGAACCAGGGGGCCTTCTACGAGCAGTACTTC. This chain connects TRBV9 to TRBJ2-7; 8 positions match TRBD1. V trimming: 3 bases; J trimming: 3 bases; junction bases outside the gene matches: 8. The CDR3 length is 15 residues. Germline V gene sequence: CDR1 SGDLS, CDR2 YYNGEE.

The chain recombines TRBV4-2 with TRBJ1-3; D might be TRBD1 (6 bases). Germline assignment: CDR1 LGHNA and CDR2 YNFKEQ. Trimming pared 7 bases from V and 2 bases from J, leaving 15 bases between. There are 15 residues in the CDR3. In DNA, the CDR3 is TGTGCCAGCACCCCGGGGGGGGGCGCTGGAAACACCATATATTTT. This codes for CASTPGGGAGNTIYF.

The V gene is TRBV7-2, the J gene TRBJ2-7, with 10 bases aligning to TRBD2. V shed 5 bases, J shed 7 bases, and the junction held 14 bases outside the gene matches. Looked up from germline, CDR1 is SGHTA and CDR2 is FQGNSA. CDR3 length equals 16 residues. CDR3 sequence reads: CASSKLGLAAKGEQYF. The CDR3 bases are TGTGCCAGCAGCAAATTAGGACTAGCGGCTAAGGGAGAGCAGTACTTC. Variable domain in full (rest from reference TRBV7-2 and TRBJ2-7): GAGVSQSPSNKVTEKGKDVELRCDPISGHTALYWYRQSLGQGLEFLIYFQGNSAPDKSGLPSDRFSAERTGGSVSTLTIQRTQQEDSAVYLCASSKLGLAAKGEQYFGPGTRLTVT.

This clonotype was counted between two and nine times. The chain employs TRBV18 and TRBJ2-1; D gene uncertain. The germline CDR1 and CDR2 sequences are KGHSH and LQKENI. The length of the CDR3 is 12 residues. Trimming stripped 3 bases from V and 9 bases from J, with 9 bases between. CDR3 region: CASSPKEGEQFF. The CDR3 DNA sequence: TGTGCCAGCTCACCCAAGGAAGGTGAGCAGTTCTTC.

The J gene is TRBJ1-1, the V gene TRBV5-5; D gene ambiguous. This CDR3 has 13 residues. Trimming pared 2 bases from V and 12 bases from J, leaving 17 bases between. Germline lookup yields CDR1 SGHKS and CDR2 YYEKEE (reference sequence). The CDR3 DNA is TGTGCCAGCAGCTTCTCCGACGGGAGGTGGACTTTCTTT. As protein: CASSFSDGRWTFF. Full variable domain (missing parts from reference TRBV5-5 and TRBJ1-1): DAGVTQSPTHLIKTRGQQVTLRCSPISGHKSVSWYQQVLGQGPQFIFQYYEKEERGRGNFPDRFSARQFPNYSSELNVNALLLGDSALYLCASSFSDGRWTFFGQGTRLTVV.

This clonotype was seen more than once but under ten times. The chain recombines TRBV12-3 or TRBV12-4 with TRBJ2-3, with a possible D match to TRBD2 (5 bases). The V gene lost 7 bases and the J gene lost 5 bases, with 16 bases spanning the gap. The CDR3 has 14 amino acids. The CDR3 bases are TGTGCCAGCACTGCGTTTGAGGCGGGAGATACGCAGTATTTT. Encoded protein: CASTAFEAGDTQYF.

This sequence joins TRBV3-1 and TRBJ1-6; tentative D call: TRBD1 (5 bases). The CDR3 has 12 residues. The ends were cut back, 6 bases at V and 6 bases at J, with 6 bases in the middle. Germline values: CDR1 LGHDT, CDR2 YNNKEL (reference sequence). The CDR3: CASSDSNSPLHF. DNA of the CDR3: TGTGCCAGCAGTGACAGTAATTCACCCCTCCACTTT.

This clonotype was found a few times. The V gene is TRBV7-8, the J gene TRBJ1-1, with a weak D call TRBD1 (6 bases). Germline CDR1 reads SGHVS; CDR2 reads FQNEAQ. Deletions cut 5 bases from V and 4 bases from J, with 14 bases between. There are 14 residues in the CDR3. This chain's CDR3 is CASSPREGGTEAFF. The CDR3 nucleotides read TGTGCCAGCAGCCCACGGGAAGGGGGCACTGAAGCTTTCTTT.

J is TRBJ2-1 and V is TRBV6-1, with TRBD2 identical over 7 bases. The CDR3 has 12 amino acids. Germline assignment: CDR1 MNHNS and CDR2 SASEGT. V gave up 10 bases and J gave up 9 bases; unmatched junction bases: 9. CDR3 protein: CATRTSRSEQFF. The CDR3, as DNA: TGTGCCACTAGGACTAGTAGAAGTGAGCAGTTCTTC.

This chain connects TRBV5-6 to TRBJ2-2, with TRBD2 matching 10 bases. V was pared by 7 bases and J by 6 bases, with 12 bases of the junction left unmatched. Germline lookup yields CDR1 SGHDT and CDR2 YYEEEE. The CDR3 is made up of 16 amino acids. The CDR3 reads CASRAGSGGAAGELFF. CDR3 sequence (DNA): TGTGCCAGCCGCGCCGGGAGCGGGGGGGCCGCCGGGGAGCTGTTTTTT.

This clonotype has only a few counts. The V call is TRBV5-6, the J call TRBJ1-2; D remains ambiguous. Germline V gene data show CDR1 as SGHDT and CDR2 as YYEEEE. Trimming removed 0 bases at V and 7 bases at J, with 13 bases between. The CDR3 sequence is 14 residues long. The CDR3 spells CASSLAQLLIGYTF. In nucleotides, the CDR3 is TGTGCCAGCAGCTTGGCCCAGCTATTGATTGGCTACACCTTC.

The chain has TRBV30 and TRBJ2-3, with 7 bases lining up with TRBD2. This CDR3 spans 15 amino acids. J lost 6 bases, V lost 1 base, and 10 bases had no gene match. Per germline, CDR1 GTSNPN and CDR2 SVGIG (reference sequence). Here the CDR3 reads CAWSGTRANLDTQYF. The CDR3 DNA sequence: TGTGCCTGGAGTGGGACTAGGGCTAACTTGGATACGCAGTATTTT.

This sequence joins TRBV29-1 and TRBJ2-5, with D unresolved. The ends were cut back, 6 bases at V and 2 bases at J, with 16 bases in the middle. This CDR3 has 14 amino acids. The germline V gene has CDR1 SQVTM and CDR2 ANQGSEA. The CDR3 sequence is CSVTYGQPQETQYF. CDR3 DNA: TGCAGCGTGACGTATGGTCAGCCACAAGAGACCCAGTACTTC.

This clonotype was seen ten or more times. This chain links TRBV5-1 with TRBJ1-5; 9 bases are a match to TRBD1. The CDR3 extends over 14 amino acids. The V gene end was trimmed by 3 bases and the J gene end by 4 bases; junction bases not matched to a gene: 2. Germline CDR1 SGHRS, CDR2 YFSETQ. The CDR3 DNA is TGCGCCAGCAGCTCCGGACAGGGGAATCAGCCCCAGCATTTT. Translation gives CASSSGQGNQPQHF.

J is TRBJ1-2 and V is TRBV19; D is unresolved. Germline CDR1 and CDR2: LNHDA and SQIVND (reference sequence). Trimming shortened V by 4 bases and J by 1 base, and 13 bases separated the two germline ends. The CDR3 has 15 residues. CDR3 sequence reads: CASSNIPFFNYGYTF. The CDR3 nucleotides are TGTGCCAGTAGTAATATCCCCTTTTTTAACTATGGCTACACCTTC. The whole variable domain, remainder taken from reference TRBV19 and TRBJ1-2, is DGGITQSPKYLFRKEGQNVTLSCEQNLNHDAMYWYRQDPGQGLRLIYYSQIVNDFQKGDIAEGYSVSREKKESFPLTVTSAQKNPTAFYLCASSNIPFFNYGYTFGSGTRLTVV.

The rearrangement uses TRBV10-3 and TRBJ2-7, with TRBD2 identical over 8 bases. Germline CDR1 and CDR2: ENHRY and SYGVKD. This CDR3 spans 14 amino acids. V lost 6 bases to trimming and J lost 2 bases; unmatched junction nucleotides: 6. CDR3 sequence reads: CAIRGAGATYEQYF. The CDR3 coding sequence is TGTGCCATCAGGGGAGCGGGGGCGACCTACGAGCAGTACTTC.

Of note for this clonotype: The junction differs from germline at one of its ends, possibly a read error. V usage is TRBV7-7 and J usage is TRBJ2-5; D unclear. This CDR3 comprises 12 residues. The germline V gene has CDR1 SSHAT and CDR2 FNYEAQ (reference sequence). The CDR3 DNA is TGTGCTAGCAGCCCCGTCCCCGGGACCCAGTACTTC. As protein: CASSPVPGTQYF.

This clonotype occurred a few times. The chain couples TRBV15 to TRBJ2-7; 7 bases fit TRBD1. Germline lookup yields CDR1 LNHNV and CDR2 YYDKDF (reference sequence). The V segment lost 0 bases and the J segment 4 bases; nucleotides outside the gene matches: 6. There are 15 residues in the CDR3. In DNA, the CDR3 is TGTGCCACCAGCAGAGATGGGACAGTCGGGTACGAGCAGTACTTC. It codes for CATSRDGTVGYEQYF.

This clonotype was detected only a few times. The chain uses TRBV5-1 and TRBJ1-6; a possible D gene is TRBD1 (5 bases). Trimming took off 2 bases at V and 15 bases at J, with 27 bases between the two ends. CDR3 length: 17 amino acids. Germline CDR1 SGHRS, CDR2 YFSETQ. CDR3 in DNA: TGCGCCAGCAGCTTCACTCTTGGAGGGGCCGCGACGGGAATCCTCCACTTT. It is translated as CASSFTLGGAATGILHF.

This chain links TRBV18 with TRBJ2-5; D call uncertain. Germline V CDR1 and CDR2: KGHSH, LQKENI. The CDR3 is 13 amino acids. V lost 2 bases and J lost 5, with 9 bases in between. CDR3 protein: CASSPSMGETQYF. The DNA for the CDR3 is TGTGCCAGCTCACCATCGATGGGGGAGACCCAGTACTTC.

In this sample, this clonotype turned up a few times. The chain uses TRBV4-1 and TRBJ2-5; unclear D gene. V was cut by 1 base and J by 2 bases, with 11 bases left in between. This CDR3 spans 15 amino acids. CDR1 is MGHRA, CDR2 YSYEKL, per germline. The CDR3 sequence: CASSQGTVKQETQYF. CDR3 in DNA: TGCGCCAGCAGCCAAGGCACTGTGAAGCAAGAGACCCAGTACTTC.

The V call is TRBV7-9, the J call TRBJ1-1, with a weak D call TRBD1 (5 bases). The V gene lost 5 bases and the J gene lost 4 bases, with 11 bases spanning the gap. The germline gives CDR1 SEHNR, CDR2 FQNEAQ (reference sequence). The length of the CDR3 is 13 residues. The CDR3 nucleotides read TGTGCCAGCAGCCTTTATGGGGCCACTGAAGCTTTCTTT. Translating gives CASSLYGATEAFF.

There are a few counts of this clonotype. This rearrangement joins TRBV7-8 to TRBJ2-3; 8 bases are shared with TRBD1. The V gene's germline CDR1 is SGHVS and CDR2 FQNEAQ. This CDR3 region has 15 residues. Germline trimming cut 8 bases from V and 0 bases from J; bases unmatched to any gene: 7. CDR3 amino acids: CASGDRGPSTDTQYF. The CDR3 DNA reads as TGTGCCAGCGGCGACAGGGGCCCTAGCACAGATACGCAGTATTTT.

The J gene is TRBJ2-7, the V gene TRBV1. TRBV1 represents a pseudogene. The CDR3 has 13 amino acids. The CDR3 is CTSSQETIHEQYF. CDR3 sequence (DNA): TGCACCAGCAGCCAAGAAACTATCCACGAGCAGTACTTC.

This clonotype has ten or more counts. The J gene is TRBJ2-7, the V gene TRBV14, with 7 nucleotides matching TRBD1. The CDR3 sequence is 16 residues long. V dropped 0 bases and J dropped 1; count of bases not matched to a gene: 6. Germline-derived CDR1 and CDR2 are SGHDN and FVKESK. The CDR3 coding sequence is TGTGCCAGCAGCCAAGATCTGACAGGGCTATCCTACGAGCAGTACTTC. Translation: CASSQDLTGLSYEQYF.

The rearrangement joins TRBV12-3 or TRBV12-4 to TRBJ2-3, with TRBD2 identical over 7 bases. J lost 2 bases, V lost 6 bases, and 14 bases had no gene match. This CDR3 is 17 amino acids long. The CDR3 loop is CASSLRLRAGYTDTQYF. CDR3 bases: TGTGCCAGCAGCCTCCGTCTTCGAGCGGGGTACACAGATACGCAGTATTTT.

Only a few counts were recorded for this clonotype. The chain is built from TRBV29-1 and TRBJ2-6; D is unresolved. V lost 6 bases and J lost 0, with 9 bases in between. The CDR3 has 14 residues. CDR1 is SQVTM and CDR2 is ANQGSEA in the germline V gene. The CDR3 bases are TGCAGCGTCCGGTGGGGCTCTGGGGCCAACGTCCTGACTTTC. The encoded protein is CSVRWGSGANVLTF.

This chain links TRBV4-1 with TRBJ2-1, with TRBD2 matching 8 bases. Germline lookup yields CDR1 MGHRA and CDR2 YSYEKL. V lost 0 bases, J lost 5 bases, and 6 bases stayed unmatched. The CDR3 spans 16 residues. The CDR3 DNA follows: TGCGCCAGCAGCCAAGAATCGGGGGGGCTCCACAATGAGCAGTTCTTC. Its protein product is CASSQESGGLHNEQFF.

In this sample, this clonotype turned up a few times. The chain joins TRBV5-6 to TRBJ2-3, with a weak D call TRBD1 (5 bases). Germline V CDR1 and CDR2: SGHDT, YYEEEE. Trimming stripped 2 bases from V and 1 base from J, with 8 bases between. The CDR3 contains 14 residues. In nucleotides, the CDR3 is TGTGCCAGCAGCTTCGTCAGGGGCACAGATACGCAGTATTTT. Translation: CASSFVRGTDTQYF.